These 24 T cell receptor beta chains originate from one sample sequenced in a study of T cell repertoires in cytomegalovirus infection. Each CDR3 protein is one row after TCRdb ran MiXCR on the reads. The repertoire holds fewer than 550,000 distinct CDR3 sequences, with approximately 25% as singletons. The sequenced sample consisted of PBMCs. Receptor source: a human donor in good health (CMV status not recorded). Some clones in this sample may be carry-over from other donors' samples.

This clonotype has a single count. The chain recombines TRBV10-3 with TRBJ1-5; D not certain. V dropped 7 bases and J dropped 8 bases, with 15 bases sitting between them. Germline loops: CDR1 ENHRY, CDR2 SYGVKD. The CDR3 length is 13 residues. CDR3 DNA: TGTGCCATCAACCAGGAGTATTCTGAGCCCCAGCATTTT. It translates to CAINQEYSEPQHF.

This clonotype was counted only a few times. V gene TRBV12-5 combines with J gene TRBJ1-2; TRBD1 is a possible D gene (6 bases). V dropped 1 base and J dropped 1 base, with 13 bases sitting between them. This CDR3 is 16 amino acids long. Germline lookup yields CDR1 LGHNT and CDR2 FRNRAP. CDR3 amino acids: CASGLGQAGINYGYTF. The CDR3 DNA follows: TGTGCTAGTGGTTTGGGACAGGCTGGAATTAACTATGGCTACACCTTC.

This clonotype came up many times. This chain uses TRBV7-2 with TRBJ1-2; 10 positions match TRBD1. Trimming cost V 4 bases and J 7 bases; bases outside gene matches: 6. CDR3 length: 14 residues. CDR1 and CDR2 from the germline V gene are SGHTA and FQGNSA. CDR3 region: CASSWTRQGAGYTF. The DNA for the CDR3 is TGTGCCAGCAGCTGGACGAGACAGGGGGCTGGCTACACCTTC.

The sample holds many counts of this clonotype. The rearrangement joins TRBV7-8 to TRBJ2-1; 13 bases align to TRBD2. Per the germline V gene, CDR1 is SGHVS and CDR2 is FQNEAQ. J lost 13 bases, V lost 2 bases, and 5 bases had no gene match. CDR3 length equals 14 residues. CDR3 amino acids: CASSLTSGRETQFF. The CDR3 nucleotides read TGTGCCAGCAGCTTAACTAGCGGGAGGGAGACTCAGTTCTTC.

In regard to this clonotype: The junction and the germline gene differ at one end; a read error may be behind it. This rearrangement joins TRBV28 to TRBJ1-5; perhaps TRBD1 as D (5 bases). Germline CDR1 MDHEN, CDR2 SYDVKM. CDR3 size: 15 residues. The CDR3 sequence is CATSPLDRNNQPQHF. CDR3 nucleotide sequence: TGTGCCACCAGTCCTCTCGACAGAAACAATCAGCCCCAGCATTTT.

The CDR3 sequence: CATTGPGPHNEQFF. The CDR3 DNA reads as TGTGCCACCACGGGCCCCGGTCCCCACAATGAGCAGTTCTTC. This chain joins TRBV24-1 and TRBJ2-1; D is unresolved. The germline V gene encodes CDR1 KGHDR and CDR2 SFDVKD. Trimming took 8 bases from V and 5 from J, leaving 15 bases between them. The CDR3 sequence is 14 residues long.

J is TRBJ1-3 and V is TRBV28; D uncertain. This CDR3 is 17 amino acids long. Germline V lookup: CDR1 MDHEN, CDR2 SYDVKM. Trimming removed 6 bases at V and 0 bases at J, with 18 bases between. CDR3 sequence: CASSPPGSQFSGNTIYF. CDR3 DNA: TGTGCCAGCAGCCCCCCGGGGTCTCAATTCTCTGGAAACACCATATATTTT.

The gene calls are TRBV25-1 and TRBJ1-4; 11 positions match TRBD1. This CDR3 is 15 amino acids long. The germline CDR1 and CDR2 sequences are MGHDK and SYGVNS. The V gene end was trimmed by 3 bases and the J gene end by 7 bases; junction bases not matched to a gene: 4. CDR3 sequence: CASSDWTGGGEKLFF. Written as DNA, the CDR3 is TGTGCCAGCAGTGACTGGACAGGGGGCGGTGAAAAACTGTTTTTT.

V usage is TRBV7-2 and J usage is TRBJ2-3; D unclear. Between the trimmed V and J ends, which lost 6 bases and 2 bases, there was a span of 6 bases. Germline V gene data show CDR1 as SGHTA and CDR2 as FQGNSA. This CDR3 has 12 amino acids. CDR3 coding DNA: TGTGCCAGCAGGTCCGTCACAGATACGCAGTATTTT. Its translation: CASRSVTDTQYF.

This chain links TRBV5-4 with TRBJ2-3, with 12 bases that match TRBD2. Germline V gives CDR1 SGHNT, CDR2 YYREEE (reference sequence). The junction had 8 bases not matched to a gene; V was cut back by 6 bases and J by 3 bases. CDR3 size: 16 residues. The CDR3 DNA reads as TGTGCCAGCACCCCGAGCACTAGCGGGAGGACAGATACGCAGTATTTT. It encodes CASTPSTSGRTDTQYF.

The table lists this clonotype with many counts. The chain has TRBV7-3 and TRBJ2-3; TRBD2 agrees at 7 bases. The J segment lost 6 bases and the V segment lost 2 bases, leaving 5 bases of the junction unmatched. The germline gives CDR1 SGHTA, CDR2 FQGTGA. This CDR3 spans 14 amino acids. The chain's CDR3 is CASSLGGRVDTQYF. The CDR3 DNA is TGTGCCAGCAGCTTAGGCGGGAGAGTGGATACGCAGTATTTT.

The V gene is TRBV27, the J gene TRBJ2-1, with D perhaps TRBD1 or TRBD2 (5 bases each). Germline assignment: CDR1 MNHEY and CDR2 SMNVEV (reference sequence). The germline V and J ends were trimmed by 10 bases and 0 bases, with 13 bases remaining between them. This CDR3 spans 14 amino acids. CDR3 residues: CAIKRGPSYNEQFF. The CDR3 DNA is TGTGCCATTAAGAGGGGTCCCTCCTACAATGAGCAGTTCTTC.

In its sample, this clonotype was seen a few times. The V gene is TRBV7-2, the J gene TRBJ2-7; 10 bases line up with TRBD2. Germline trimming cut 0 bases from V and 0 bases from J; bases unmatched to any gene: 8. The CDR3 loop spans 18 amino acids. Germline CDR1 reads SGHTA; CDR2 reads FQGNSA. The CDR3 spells CASSLATSGPTSSYEQYF. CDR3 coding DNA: TGTGCCAGCAGCTTAGCGACTAGCGGGCCGACAAGCTCCTACGAGCAGTACTTC.

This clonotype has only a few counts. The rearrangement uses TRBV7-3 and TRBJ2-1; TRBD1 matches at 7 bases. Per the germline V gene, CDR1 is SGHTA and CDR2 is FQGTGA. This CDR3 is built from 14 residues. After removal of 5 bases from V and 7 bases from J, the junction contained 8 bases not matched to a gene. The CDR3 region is CASSQQGWGNEQFF. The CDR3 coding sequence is TGTGCCAGCAGCCAACAGGGGTGGGGGAATGAGCAGTTCTTC.

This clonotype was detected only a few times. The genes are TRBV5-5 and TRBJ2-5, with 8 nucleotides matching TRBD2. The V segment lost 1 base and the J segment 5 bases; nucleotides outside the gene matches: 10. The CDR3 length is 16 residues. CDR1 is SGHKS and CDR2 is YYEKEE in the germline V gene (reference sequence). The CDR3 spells CASSLSGRREDETQYF. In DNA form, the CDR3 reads TGTGCCAGCAGCTTGTCCGGTCGGCGGGAGGACGAGACCCAGTACTTC. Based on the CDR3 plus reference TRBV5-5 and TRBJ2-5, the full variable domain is DAGVTQSPTHLIKTRGQQVTLRCSPISGHKSVSWYQQVLGQGPQFIFQYYEKEERGRGNFPDRFSARQFPNYSSELNVNALLLGDSALYLCASSLSGRREDETQYFGPGTRLLVL.

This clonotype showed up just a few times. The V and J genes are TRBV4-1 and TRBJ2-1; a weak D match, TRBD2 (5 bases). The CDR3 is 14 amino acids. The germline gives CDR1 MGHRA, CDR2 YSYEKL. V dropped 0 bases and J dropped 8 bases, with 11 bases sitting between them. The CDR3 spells CASSQDRPLDEQFF. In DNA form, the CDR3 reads TGCGCCAGCAGCCAAGATCGACCACTAGATGAGCAGTTCTTC.

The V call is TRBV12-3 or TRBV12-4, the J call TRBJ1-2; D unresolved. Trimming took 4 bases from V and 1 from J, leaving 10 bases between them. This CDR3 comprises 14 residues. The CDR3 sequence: CASSSRFSNYGYTF. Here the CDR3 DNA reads TGTGCCAGCAGTTCCCGGTTTAGTAACTATGGCTACACCTTC.

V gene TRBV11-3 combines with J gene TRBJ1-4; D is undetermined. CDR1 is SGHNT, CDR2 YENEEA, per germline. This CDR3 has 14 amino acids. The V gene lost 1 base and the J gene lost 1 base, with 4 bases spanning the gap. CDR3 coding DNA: TGTGCCAGCAGCTTAGGGTTAACTAATGAAAAACTGTTTTTT. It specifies CASSLGLTNEKLFF.

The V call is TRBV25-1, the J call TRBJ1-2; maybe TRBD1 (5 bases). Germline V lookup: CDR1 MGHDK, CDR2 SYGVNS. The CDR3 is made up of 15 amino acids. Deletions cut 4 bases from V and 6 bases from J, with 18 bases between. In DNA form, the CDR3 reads TGTGCCAGCAGTGCCTCCGGGGCCGGAGGTCATGGCTACACCTTC. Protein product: CASSASGAGGHGYTF.

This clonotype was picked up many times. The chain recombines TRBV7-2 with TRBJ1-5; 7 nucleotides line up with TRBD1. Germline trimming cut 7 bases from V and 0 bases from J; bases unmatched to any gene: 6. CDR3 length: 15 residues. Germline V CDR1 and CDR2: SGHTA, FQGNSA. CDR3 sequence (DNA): TGTGCCAGCAAACTGACAGGGATTAGCAATCAGCCCCAGCATTTT. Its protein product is CASKLTGISNQPQHF.

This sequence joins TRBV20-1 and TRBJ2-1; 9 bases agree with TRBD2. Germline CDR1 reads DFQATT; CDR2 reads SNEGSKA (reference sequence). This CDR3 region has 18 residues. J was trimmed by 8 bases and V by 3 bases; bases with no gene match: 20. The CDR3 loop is CSASRSAGGLRRSHEQFF. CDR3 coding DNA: TGCAGTGCTAGCAGGTCGGCGGGAGGGCTGAGGAGGTCGCATGAGCAGTTCTTC.

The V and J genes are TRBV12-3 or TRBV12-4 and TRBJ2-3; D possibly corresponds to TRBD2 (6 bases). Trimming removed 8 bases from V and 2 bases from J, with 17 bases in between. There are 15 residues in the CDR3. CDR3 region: CASALGGTPTDTQYF. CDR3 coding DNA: TGTGCCAGCGCCCTTGGAGGGACCCCCACAGATACGCAGTATTTT.

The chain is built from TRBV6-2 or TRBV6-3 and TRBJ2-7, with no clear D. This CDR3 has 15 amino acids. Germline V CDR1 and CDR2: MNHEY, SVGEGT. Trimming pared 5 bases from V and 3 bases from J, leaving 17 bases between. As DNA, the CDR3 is TGTGCCAGCAGTGACCTTCCCCCGGCCGGCTACGAGCAGTACTTC. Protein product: CASSDLPPAGYEQYF.

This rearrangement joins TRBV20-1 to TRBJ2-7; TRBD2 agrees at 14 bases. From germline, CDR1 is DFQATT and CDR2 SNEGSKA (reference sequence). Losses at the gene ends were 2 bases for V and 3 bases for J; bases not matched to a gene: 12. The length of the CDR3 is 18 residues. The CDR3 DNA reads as TGCAGTGCTAGAACCACCGGGACTAGCGGGAGACACCGCTACGAGCAGTACTTC. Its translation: CSARTTGTSGRHRYEQYF.